The TCR beta chain described here comes from a study of CD8+CD57+ T cells in acquired aplastic anemia. Study-wide context: DNA recovered from sorted CD4+ and CD8+ cells had a mean of around 3.3 ug.

The CDR3 is made up of 12 amino acids. CDR1 and CDR2 from the germline V gene are DFQATT and SNEGSKA (reference sequence). Trimming removed 0 bases from V and 3 bases from J, with 4 bases in between. Template material for TCR beta VDJ and CDR3 profiling consisted of genomic DNA. One entry per CDR3 protein, called by TCRdb with MiXCR from the reads. The sample consists of just over 400,000 distinct CDR3 sequences, 55% to 75% of them appearing once. There are many counts of this clonotype. The specimen was sorted CD4+, CD8+, or CD8+CD57+ T cells (not recorded which) from PBMCs. The V gene is TRBV20-1, the J gene TRBJ2-3; the D is unclear. This clonotype was sampled from a human donor in good health, serving as a control. In nucleotides, the CDR3 is TGCAGTGCTAGAGAAGGGACAGATACGCAGTATTTT. Protein product: CSAREGTDTQYF.